The rows below give T cell receptor beta chains drawn from one sample of a study of control samples from healthy donors and cancer patients. Only in-frame clones appear in the TCRdb table, and some are missing; sequencing was by immunoSEQ multiplex PCR. The table shows about 51,000 clones, with approximately 91% occurring only once. The sample comprised PBMCs. All receptors come from a man aged 45 to 65 with head and neck cancer. Each CDR3 is given with its conserved first and last residue. A D gene is named only where the DNA matches it firmly. Some rows mark clone size as missing; the rest say once, few, many or name a class of expanded clone.

J	D	size	V	DNA	CDR3
TRBJ2-7	TRBD1	.	TRBV30	TGTGCCTGGAGTGAACCGGGACAGGGGGTCTACGAGCAGTACTTC	CAWSEPGQGVYEQYF
TRBJ2-6	.	.	TRBV25-1	TGTGCCAGCAGTCCCAACAGGGGGGGATTCTCTGGGGCCAACGTCCTGACTTTC	CASSPNRGGFSGANVLTF
TRBJ1-5	.	.	TRBV6-1	TGTGCCAGCAGTGAAGCGCTTCAGGGTTCATGGCCCCAGCATTTT	CASSEALQGSWPQHF
TRBJ2-7	TRBD1	.	TRBV11-1	TGTGCCAGCAGCTTGAGAATGGGGGACAGGTCCCAGGAGCAGTACTTC	CASSLRMGDRSQEQYF
TRBJ1-2	TRBD1	.	TRBV4-1	TGCGCCAGCAGTCAACCCGGGACAGCATATGGCTACACCTTC	CASSQPGTAYGYTF
TRBJ1-3	.	.	TRBV4-1	TGCGCCAGCAGCCAGATTGGACGGTCCTCTGGAAACACCATATATTTT	CASSQIGRSSGNTIYF
TRBJ2-5	.	.	TRBV11-2	TGTGCCAGCAGCTTAGCGACAATACAAGAGACCCAGTACTTC	CASSLATIQETQYF
TRBJ2-5	.	few	TRBV4-2	TGTGCCAGCAGCCAAGGGGGCGGGGTCCAAGAGACCCAGTACTTC	CASSQGGGVQETQYF
TRBJ1-5	.	.	TRBV7-2	TGTGCCAGCAGCCCACATAGGGGACTTAGCAATCAGCCCCAGCATTTT	CASSPHRGLSNQPQHF
TRBJ2-1	.	few	TRBV6-2/TRBV6-3	TGTGCCAGCAGCATATGGGCCAATGAGCAGTTCTTC	CASSIWANEQFF
TRBJ1-1	.	.	TRBV10-1	TGCGCCAGCAGTCGACAGACCAACACTGAAGCTTTCTTT	CASSRQTNTEAFF
TRBJ2-1	.	.	TRBV6-4	TGTGCCAGCAGTGCTTCCTCCTACAATGAGCAGTTCTTC	CASSASSYNEQFF
TRBJ2-3	TRBD2	.	TRBV11-3	TGTGCCAGCAGCTTTACGAGCGGGGGGGCCGGGGATACGCAGTATTTT	CASSFTSGGAGDTQYF
TRBJ2-4	.	once	TRBV7-5	TGTGCCAGAAGCTTAGTAGCCAGGGTGGGGAACATTCAGTACTTC	CARSLVARVGNIQYF
TRBJ2-6	TRBD1	.	TRBV5-5	TGTGCCAGCAGCTTGGGGGACAGGGCCGGGGCCAACGTCCTGACTTTC	CASSLGDRAGANVLTF
TRBJ2-3	TRBD2	.	TRBV7-2	TGTGCCAGCAGCCTGTCTAGCGGGGGCACAGGGGATACGCAGTATTTT	CASSLSSGGTGDTQYF
TRBJ1-1	.	.	TRBV29-1	TGCATCGGGAGGACGAACACTGAAGCTTTCTTT	CIGRTNTEAFF
TRBJ2-7	.	.	TRBV9	TGTGCCAGCAGCGTAGTTGTAGGCGAGCAGTACTTC	CASSVVVGEQYF
TRBJ1-6	.	.	TRBV4-1	TGCGCCAGCAGCCAAGATGGGAGGGGTGGGGCCCTCCACTTT	CASSQDGRGGALHF
TRBJ1-1	TRBD1	.	TRBV5-8	TGTGCCAGCAGCCCCGGGACAGGGGGTTCGGCTTTCTTT	CASSPGTGGSAFF
TRBJ2-3	TRBD2	.	TRBV4-3	TGCGCCAGCAGCGGGAGGGTGTCCACAGATACGCAGTATTTT	CASSGRVSTDTQYF
TRBJ2-3	.	.	TRBV5-1	TGCGCCAGCAGCCACCAACCGAACAGGGGCACAGATACGCAGTATTTT	CASSHQPNRGTDTQYF
TRBJ1-1	.	.	TRBV30	TGTGCCTGGAGTGCCGACCCTGGGGGCACTGAAGCTTTCTTT	CAWSADPGGTEAFF
TRBJ2-3	TRBD1	.	TRBV27	TGTGCCAGCAGCCTGGTGGGGACAGGGGCAGATACGCAGTATTTT	CASSLVGTGADTQYF
TRBJ2-4	.	.	TRBV19	TGTGCTTCCTCAGCCGGGGGGCTAGCCAAAAACATTCAGTACTTC	CASSAGGLAKNIQYF
TRBJ2-2	.	.	TRBV6-4	TGTGCCAGCAGTGACCCATTTAACACCGGGGAGCTGTTTTTT	CASSDPFNTGELFF
TRBJ2-1	.	.	TRBV9	TGTGCCAGCAGCGTAGGAACAGGGCCCTACAATGAGCAGTTCTTC	CASSVGTGPYNEQFF
TRBJ1-6	.	.	TRBV9	TGTGCCAGCAGCCTAGACAGGAGCCTTTATAATTCACCCCTCCACTTT	CASSLDRSLYNSPLHF
TRBJ2-7	.	.	TRBV23-1	TGCGCCAGCAGACCCCCCCGGCGGGTCCGACCCATCTACGAGCAGTACTTC	CASRPPRRVRPIYEQYF
TRBJ1-6	.	.	TRBV14	TGTGCCAGCAGCCCCCGGGGTCTTGGTAATTCACCCCTCCACTTT	CASSPRGLGNSPLHF
TRBJ1-5	TRBD1	once	TRBV19	TGTGCCAGTAGCCCTGGACAGGATTTTCAGCCCCAGCATTTT	CASSPGQDFQPQHF
TRBJ2-3	TRBD2	.	TRBV7-9	TGTGCCAGCGGACTAGCGGGGGGCACAGATACGCAGTATTTT	CASGLAGGTDTQYF
TRBJ1-1	TRBD1	.	TRBV5-8	TGTGCCAGCAGGCCCGGGACAGGGAAGACTTGGGCTGAAGCTTTCTTT	CASRPGTGKTWAEAFF
TRBJ2-7	TRBD1	.	TRBV5-5	TGTGCCAGCAGCACGCTCCAGGGGGCGACCTACGAGCAGTACTTC	CASSTLQGATYEQYF
TRBJ2-1	TRBD1	.	TRBV28	TGTGCCAGCAGTCCCCACCACAGGGGAAACGAGCAGTTCTTC	CASSPHHRGNEQFF
TRBJ2-5	TRBD1	.	TRBV11-2	TGTGCCAGCAGCACCCCCCGGGACAGGGGAGTGGAGACCCAGTACTTC	CASSTPRDRGVETQYF
TRBJ1-5	.	.	TRBV30	TGTGCCTGGAGTGCTGGAAACAATCAGCCCCAGCATTTT	CAWSAGNNQPQHF
TRBJ1-2	.	few	TRBV6-2/TRBV6-3	TGTGCCAGCAGTAATCAAGAGTATGGCTACACCTTC	CASSNQEYGYTF
TRBJ1-1	.	.	TRBV6-2/TRBV6-3	TGTGCCAGCAGTACAATCAAGAACACTGAAGCTTTCTTT	CASSTIKNTEAFF
TRBJ2-3	.	.	TRBV6-2/TRBV6-3	TGTGCCAGCAGCCCCCTAAGGGCTGGCACAGATACGCAGTATTTT	CASSPLRAGTDTQYF
TRBJ1-5	.	.	TRBV28	TGTGCCATTTTCAGCCAGCCCCAGCATTTT	CAIFSQPQHF
TRBJ2-2	TRBD1	.	TRBV19	TGTGCCAGTAGACGGAAGACAGGGCCGCTGACCGGGGAGCTGTTTTTT	CASRRKTGPLTGELFF
TRBJ2-7	TRBD1	.	TRBV28	TGTGCCAGCAGTTTAGGCACAGGGGTGCCCGCGGTCACCACCTACGAGCAGTACTTC	CASSLGTGVPAVTTYEQYF
TRBJ2-2	TRBD1	.	TRBV18	TGTGCCAGCTCACCGAGGGAAACAGGGGGCCCCGGGGAGCTGTTTTTT	CASSPRETGGPGELFF
TRBJ2-1	TRBD2	.	TRBV27	TGTGCCAGCAGGGTAGGTAGCGGGAGCTACAATGAGCAGTTCTTC	CASRVGSGSYNEQFF
TRBJ2-7	.	.	TRBV11-1	TGTGCCAGCAGCCCCCAGAGAGTATACGAGCAGTACTTC	CASSPQRVYEQYF